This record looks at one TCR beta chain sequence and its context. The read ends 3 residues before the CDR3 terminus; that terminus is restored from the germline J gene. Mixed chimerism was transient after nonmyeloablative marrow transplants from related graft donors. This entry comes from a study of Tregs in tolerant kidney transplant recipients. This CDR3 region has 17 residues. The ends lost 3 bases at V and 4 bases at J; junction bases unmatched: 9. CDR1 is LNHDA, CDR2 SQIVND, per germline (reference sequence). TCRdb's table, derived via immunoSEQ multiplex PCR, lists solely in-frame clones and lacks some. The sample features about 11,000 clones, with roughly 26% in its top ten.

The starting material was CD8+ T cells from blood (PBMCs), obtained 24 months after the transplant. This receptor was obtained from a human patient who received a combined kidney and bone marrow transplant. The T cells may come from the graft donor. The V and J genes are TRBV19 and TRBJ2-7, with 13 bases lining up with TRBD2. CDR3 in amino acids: CASSMGLGLAGVYEQYF. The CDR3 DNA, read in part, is TGTGCCAGTAGTATGGGACTAGGACTAGCGGGGGTTTACGAG.